The rows below give T cell receptor beta chains drawn from one sample of a study of T cell responses to AZD1222 COVID-19 vaccine. The table came from immunoSEQ multiplex PCR; TCRdb's copy has only in-frame clones and leaves some out. The profile covers roughly 120,000 clones, with roughly 87% appearing a single time and 2.5% to 3% taken by the ten largest. This specimen consisted of peripheral blood, obtained 28 days after the second AZD1222 dose. Receptors were obtained from an adult who received the AZD1222 COVID-19 vaccine. Each CDR3 is given with its conserved first and last residue. The D gene is left open where the match is weak. Some rows mark clone size as missing; the rest say once, few, many or name a class of expanded clone.

D gene	clone size	V gene	J gene	CDR3 DNA	CDR3 protein
NA	NA	TRBV3-1/TRBV3-2	TRBJ1-6	TGTGCCAGCAGCTTAACAGGGAATTATTCACCCCTCCACTTT	CASSLTGNYSPLHF
NA	many	TRBV18	TRBJ2-2	TGTGCCAGCTCCCCCTCCTTCACCGGGGAGCTGTTTTTT	CASSPSFTGELFF
TRBD1	once	TRBV5-1	TRBJ2-7	TGCGCCAGCAGCTTGGATGGACAGGGGAGTGAGCAGTACTTC	CASSLDGQGSEQYF
NA	NA	TRBV4-3	TRBJ1-5	TGCGCCAGCAGCCAGGGAACACGTCAGCCCCAGCATTTT	CASSQGTRQPQHF
TRBD1	NA	TRBV7-2	TRBJ1-4	TGTGCCAGCAGCTTAGTATGGGACAGGGAGGAAGAAAAACTGTTTTTT	CASSLVWDREEEKLFF
NA	NA	TRBV3-1/TRBV3-2	TRBJ1-2	TGTGCCAGCTTTGCAGGACCAAGCGGCTACACCTTC	CASFAGPSGYTF
NA	once	TRBV28	TRBJ1-3	TGTGCCACGGCCCTCGGTCTGGGCACCATATATTTT	CATALGLGTIYF
NA	NA	TRBV18	TRBJ1-2	TGTGCCAGCTCATCATCTCGGGTTGAATATGGCTACACCTTC	CASSSSRVEYGYTF
NA	NA	TRBV7-9	TRBJ1-2	TGTGCCAGCAGCACAGGAATCCATGGCTACACCTTC	CASSTGIHGYTF
NA	NA	TRBV4-3	TRBJ1-2	TGCGCCAGCAGCCCGTATATCGGGACAAACTATGGCTACACCTTC	CASSPYIGTNYGYTF
NA	few	TRBV7-2	TRBJ2-1	TGTGCCAGCAGCTTAGTAGTTCGCAATGAGCAGTTCTTC	CASSLVVRNEQFF
NA	NA	TRBV12-3/TRBV12-4	TRBJ2-2	TGTGCCAGCAACGACAGGAACACCGGGGAGCTGTTTTTT	CASNDRNTGELFF
NA	NA	TRBV5-8	TRBJ1-6	TGTGCCAGCAGTCGACTTCTAAGCTCCTATAATTCACCCCTCCACTTT	CASSRLLSSYNSPLHF
NA	NA	TRBV5-1	TRBJ2-7	TGCGCCAGCAGCTTGATCGTGGGTCCCTCCTACGAGCAGTACTTC	CASSLIVGPSYEQYF
TRBD1	once	TRBV5-4	TRBJ2-7	TGTGCCAGCAGCTTTTCCGGGACAGTCTCCTACGAGCAGTACTTC	CASSFSGTVSYEQYF
NA	NA	TRBV29-1	TRBJ1-2	TGCAGCGCTGCTCAAGGAAACTATGGCTACACCTTC	CSAAQGNYGYTF
NA	NA	TRBV7-2	TRBJ1-2	TGTGCCAGCAGCTTATCTGGGGAGAACTATGGCTACACCTTC	CASSLSGENYGYTF
NA	few	TRBV19	TRBJ1-5	TGTGCCAGTAGTGTCCCGCAGGGTGGCAATCAGCCCCAGCATTTT	CASSVPQGGNQPQHF
NA	NA	TRBV6-1	TRBJ1-1	TGTGCCAGCAGTGATGCAATAGGCTATTGGGCTGAAGCTTTCTTT	CASSDAIGYWAEAFF
NA	NA	TRBV30	TRBJ1-1	TGTGCCTGGAGTCTACGGGGGGGAGTGAGCACTGAAGCTTTCTTT	CAWSLRGGVSTEAFF
NA	NA	TRBV28	TRBJ1-3	TGTGCCAGCAGTCGACTTACAGGCGACTCTGGAAACACCATATATTTT	CASSRLTGDSGNTIYF
NA	NA	TRBV28	TRBJ2-3	TGTGCCAGCGGAGTGTCTAGCACAGATACGCAGTATTTT	CASGVSSTDTQYF
NA	once	TRBV25-1	TRBJ1-4	TGTGCCAGCAGTGAAACGGGACATTTTAATGAAAAACTGTTTTTT	CASSETGHFNEKLFF
TRBD2	NA	TRBV7-6	TRBJ2-1	TGTGCCAGCAGCTCTGGGACTAGCGGGGGGATAAACAATGAGCAGTTCTTC	CASSSGTSGGINNEQFF
NA	NA	TRBV9	TRBJ1-2	TGTGCCAGCAGCGAGGGTTTACAGAGTTATGGCTACACCTTC	CASSEGLQSYGYTF
NA	NA	TRBV3-1/TRBV3-2	TRBJ1-2	TGTGCCAGCAGCCACCGGGCAGTTTATGGCTACACCTTC	CASSHRAVYGYTF
TRBD1	NA	TRBV19	TRBJ1-5	TGTGCCAGTAGTACCGGACAGGGGGGGAGTTATCAGCCCCAGCATTTT	CASSTGQGGSYQPQHF
TRBD1	NA	TRBV5-1	TRBJ1-4	TGCGCCAGCAGCCGACAGGGGGCGGATGAAAAACTGTTTTTT	CASSRQGADEKLFF
NA	NA	TRBV6-5	TRBJ2-7	TGTGCCAGCAACCCCACAGACGAGGGGATCGGGCAGTACTTC	CASNPTDEGIGQYF
NA	few	TRBV6-5	TRBJ2-3	TGTGCCAGCAGTTATAGCGATAGCACAGATACGCAGTATTTT	CASSYSDSTDTQYF
TRBD1	few	TRBV2	TRBJ1-3	TGTGCCAGCAAGAGACAGGGAGGAAACACCATATATTTT	CASKRQGGNTIYF
NA	NA	TRBV24-1	TRBJ1-2	TGTGCCACCTCGGTCGGCCAAAATCTTGGCTACACCTTC	CATSVGQNLGYTF
NA	NA	TRBV21-1	TRBJ1-1	TGTGCCAGCACCCAAGGACGGGACGGCAAGAACACTGAAGCTTTCTTT	CASTQGRDGKNTEAFF
NA	medium-sized	TRBV19	TRBJ1-6	TGTGCCAGTAGTGCCCCGGGGAATTCACCCCTCCACTTT	CASSAPGNSPLHF
NA	NA	TRBV28	TRBJ1-6	TGTGCCAGCATAGAAAGCTCCTATAATTCACCCCTCCACTTT	CASIESSYNSPLHF
NA	NA	TRBV6-5	TRBJ1-2	TGTGCCAGCCATTCGGGCAGCAACTATGGCTACACCTTC	CASHSGSNYGYTF
NA	NA	TRBV7-2	TRBJ1-2	TGTGCCAGCAGCCAACTGACAGCTAACTATGGCTACACCTTC	CASSQLTANYGYTF
NA	NA	TRBV19	TRBJ1-1	TGTGCCAGTATAATGAACACTGAAGCTTTCTTT	CASIMNTEAFF
TRBD1	NA	TRBV19	TRBJ1-5	TGTGCCAGTAGGGGGACAGTCGAGGATCAGCCCCAGCATTTT	CASRGTVEDQPQHF
NA	NA	TRBV25-1	TRBJ2-5	TGTGCCAGCAGTGATCTCACTTGGGGGCAAGAGACCCAGTACTTC	CASSDLTWGQETQYF
TRBD1	NA	TRBV18	TRBJ1-1	TGTGCCAGCTCGTGGACAGGGGGCCCTGAAGCTTTCTTT	CASSWTGGPEAFF